The 21 T cell receptor beta chains below come from one sample, sequenced in a study of blood T cells in healthy people across ages. With a J-beta primer mix and a sample-barcoded 5' primer, a second PCR ran about 7 to 12 cycles. MiXCR, applied by TCRdb to the 5' RACE reads, yields one record per CDR3 protein. The table has around 900,000 distinct CDR3 sequences, just over 50% seen once. The sample comprised blood. Every receptor here comes from a woman aged 60-75 years in good health.

This clonotype was counted between two and nine times. The gene calls are TRBV10-3 and TRBJ2-4, with D tentatively TRBD2 (5 bases). Trimming stripped 3 bases from V and 8 bases from J, with 20 bases between. The CDR3 loop spans 16 amino acids. Germline CDR1 and CDR2: ENHRY and SYGVKD. CDR3 loop: CAISEGAGSSIYIQYF. CDR3 nucleotide sequence: TGTGCCATCAGTGAAGGCGCTGGGAGCTCCATTTACATTCAGTACTTC.

This clonotype was counted a few times. The CDR3 sequence: CSASGGSYNEQFF. The CDR3 coding sequence is TGCAGTGCCTCAGGGGGCTCCTACAATGAGCAGTTCTTC. The genes are TRBV20-1 and TRBJ2-1; TRBD1 agrees at 7 bases. V dropped 6 bases and J dropped 0; count of bases not matched to a gene: 2. CDR3 length equals 13 residues. Germline-derived CDR1 and CDR2 are DFQATT and SNEGSKA (reference sequence).

A remark on this clonotype: A read error may explain this, as a much larger clone is one base away. This sequence joins TRBV27 and TRBJ2-5; 10 bases align to TRBD2. Germline V gives CDR1 MNHEY, CDR2 SMNVEV (reference sequence). The V gene end was trimmed by 3 bases and the J gene end by 11 bases; junction bases not matched to a gene: 12. This CDR3 is built from 15 residues. The DNA for the CDR3 is TGTGCCAGCAGTTTCTGGACTAGCGGTGTCAATGAGCAGTACTTC. It codes for CASSFWTSGVNEQYF.

The genes are TRBV20-1 and TRBJ2-4, with D possibly being TRBD1 or TRBD2 (5 bases each). The DNA matches TRBJ2-7 better at its end, which makes the J call doubtful. The CDR3 is 18 amino acids. From germline, CDR1 is DFQATT and CDR2 SNEGSKA (reference sequence). The CDR3 nucleotides are TGCAGTGCTAGAGGGGTTCCTTTGGGGGACCTTTCTAACTACGAGCAGTACTTC. Amino acids: CSARGVPLGDLSNYEQYF.

This clonotype was observed a handful of times. V usage is TRBV3-1 and J usage is TRBJ1-2; the D is unclear. V gave up 1 base and J gave up 4 bases, with 10 bases separating them. Germline V lookup: CDR1 LGHDT, CDR2 YNNKEL (reference sequence). The CDR3 is 14 residues long. CDR3 sequence reads: CASSQGARPYGYTF. The CDR3 region has the DNA TGTGCCAGCAGCCAAGGTGCCAGACCCTATGGCTACACCTTC.

As to this clonotype: Its ends do not fully match the called genes, so a read error is possible. The chain is built from TRBV20-1 and TRBJ2-4; D gene ambiguous. Germline V gene sequence: CDR1 DFQATT, CDR2 SNEGSKA (reference sequence). CDR3 length equals 14 residues. The CDR3 region has the DNA TGCAGTGCTAGAGGGCAGGTAGCCAAAACCATTCAGTACTTC. This encodes CSARGQVAKTIQYF.

V is TRBV20-1 and J is TRBJ2-1; 12 bases line up with TRBD1. Germline values: CDR1 DFQATT, CDR2 SNEGSKA (reference sequence). The CDR3 spans 13 residues. V dropped 7 bases and J dropped 8; count of bases not matched to a gene: 6. The chain's CDR3 is CSEPGQGADEQFF. CDR3 DNA sequence: TGCAGTGAGCCGGGACAGGGGGCGGATGAGCAGTTCTTC.

The chain joins TRBV27 to TRBJ2-1; D is possibly TRBD2 (5 bases). V was cut by 3 bases and J by 6 bases, with 9 bases left in between. The CDR3 has 13 residues. The germline gives CDR1 MNHEY, CDR2 SMNVEV (reference sequence). The CDR3 region is CASSFGLSNEQFF. The CDR3 DNA is TGTGCCAGCAGTTTCGGACTGTCCAATGAGCAGTTCTTC.

The rearrangement joins TRBV6-1 to TRBJ2-5; TRBD2 matches 7 bases. Germline lookup yields CDR1 MNHNS and CDR2 SASEGT. Trimming removed 7 bases from V and 3 bases from J; junction bases left unmatched: 8. The length of the CDR3 is 14 residues. The CDR3 sequence: CASTRGGGEETQYF. In DNA, the CDR3 is TGTGCCAGCACTCGAGGCGGGGGAGAAGAGACCCAGTACTTC.

The chain carries TRBV20-1 and TRBJ1-6, with unresolved D. The V gene's germline CDR1 is DFQATT and CDR2 SNEGSKA (reference sequence). This CDR3 spans 17 amino acids. V gave up 0 bases and J gave up 0 bases, with 12 bases separating them. The CDR3 reads CSARDKGVGSYNSPLHF. The CDR3 coding sequence is TGCAGTGCTAGAGATAAAGGAGTCGGCTCCTATAATTCACCCCTCCACTTT.

This chain joins TRBV20-1 and TRBJ2-3; D gene ambiguous. Germline CDR1 is DFQATT and CDR2 is SNEGSKA (reference sequence). The ends were cut back, 4 bases at V and 3 bases at J, with 20 bases in the middle. This CDR3 spans 16 amino acids. The CDR3 is CSANLGPRLGTDTQYF. The CDR3 DNA reads TGCAGTGCTAACCTCGGACCTCGCCTAGGGACAGATACGCAGTATTTT.

This clonotype was recorded once. V gene TRBV4-1 combines with J gene TRBJ1-5; D remains ambiguous. V gave up 3 bases and J gave up 4 bases, with 13 bases separating them. Germline lookup yields CDR1 MGHRA and CDR2 YSYEKL. The CDR3 runs 15 residues. This CDR3 reads CASSQEGPRNQPQHF. CDR3 nucleotide sequence: TGCGCCAGCAGCCAGGAGGGTCCAAGGAATCAGCCCCAGCATTTT.

The chain uses TRBV6-5 and TRBJ1-6; tentatively, D is TRBD1 (6 bases). Germline CDR1 MNHEY, CDR2 SVGAGI. The CDR3 sequence is 13 residues long. Trimming took off 9 bases at V and 7 bases at J, with 13 bases between the two ends. CDR3 coding DNA: TGTGCCAGACCGGAAGGGGGGAATTCACCCCTCCACTTT. Its protein product is CARPEGGNSPLHF.

With respect to this clonotype: At one end the junction does not follow the germline gene, possibly because of a read error. V and J are TRBV11-3 and TRBJ2-5; 9 bases map to TRBD2. Germline-derived CDR1 and CDR2 are SGHNT and YENEEA. CDR3 length: 14 amino acids. The CDR3 here is CASSAGGNQETQYF. The CDR3 nucleotides read TGTGCCAGCAGCGCGGGAGGGAATCAAGAGACTCAGTACTTC.

The count of this clonotype is one. The chain is built from TRBV29-1 and TRBJ2-1; possibly TRBD2 for D (5 bases). The germline V gene has CDR1 SQVTM and CDR2 ANQGSEA. The CDR3 length is 14 residues. The V end lost 7 bases, the J end lost 8 bases, and 21 bases lay between the germline ends. CDR3 loop: CSGFGVVDHDEQFF. DNA of the CDR3: TGCAGCGGGTTCGGGGTGGTGGACCACGATGAGCAGTTCTTC.

This clonotype was detected a few times. The rearrangement uses TRBV27 and TRBJ2-7; the D gene is possibly TRBD2 (6 bases). The J call is in doubt because the DNA end fits TRBJ2-1 better. CDR1 and CDR2 from the germline V gene are MNHEY and SMNVEV (reference sequence). This CDR3 has 12 amino acids. The CDR3 reads CASSLGTAAQFF. The CDR3 DNA reads TGTGCCAGCAGTTTAGGGACTGCTGCCCAGTTCTTC.

The J gene is TRBJ2-1, the V gene TRBV3-1; 10 bases agree with TRBD2. The germline gives CDR1 LGHDT, CDR2 YNNKEL (reference sequence). Germline trimming cut 0 bases from V and 7 bases from J; bases unmatched to any gene: 6. CDR3 size: 16 residues. CDR3 region: CASSQDGLAGVNEQFF. The CDR3 DNA sequence: TGTGCCAGCAGCCAAGACGGGCTAGCGGGAGTGAATGAGCAGTTCTTC.

The chain joins TRBV4-1 to TRBJ1-2; D remains unclear. Trimming pared 6 bases from V and 1 base from J, leaving 15 bases between. CDR1 and CDR2 from the germline V gene are MGHRA and YSYEKL. CDR3 length equals 15 residues. CDR3 nucleotides: TGCGCCAGCAGTGAATCCCGTCCCATTAACTATGGCTACACCTTC. Translation: CASSESRPINYGYTF.

This chain joins TRBV7-9 and TRBJ2-5; TRBD2 agrees at 10 bases. Germline CDR1 is SEHNR and CDR2 is FQNEAQ (reference sequence). V dropped 3 bases and J dropped 3; count of bases not matched to a gene: 7. CDR3 size: 16 residues. CDR3 residues: CASSFPGTSEKETQYF. CDR3 bases: TGTGCCAGCAGCTTTCCGGGGACTAGCGAAAAAGAGACCCAGTACTTC.

V gene TRBV20-1 combines with J gene TRBJ2-4; 7 bases agree with TRBD1. The J call may be in error: the DNA end matches TRBJ2-7 better. The CDR3 loop spans 13 amino acids. Germline CDR1 DFQATT, CDR2 SNEGSKA (reference sequence). The CDR3 DNA is TGCAGTGCTAGGGACAGGAGGTTCTACGAGCAGTACTTC. Its protein is CSARDRRFYEQYF.

There are a few counts of this clonotype. The rearrangement uses TRBV6-2 or TRBV6-3 and TRBJ1-2, with D maybe TRBD1 (6 bases). Germline V lookup: CDR1 MNHEY, CDR2 SVGEGT. This CDR3 region has 13 residues. Trimming pared 5 bases from V and 4 bases from J, leaving 11 bases between. The CDR3 DNA sequence: TGTGCCAGCAGTACCCGGGACACCTATGGCTACACCTTC. Its protein is CASSTRDTYGYTF.